The T cell receptor (beta chain) under discussion was sequenced for a study of response to subunit inactivated influenza vaccine. TCRdb independently ran MiXCR on the RT-PCR reads; one entry per CDR3 protein. The data hold approximately 290,000 distinct CDR3 sequences, with 22% observed a single time. This clonotype has more than one count but fewer than ten. Its antigen is not identified. General study findings and limits: New T cells are recruited in small numbers by each seasonal influenza vaccination, according to the authors' suggestion.

Trimming took 5 bases from V and 8 from J; bases not matched to a gene: 8. This CDR3 has 15 amino acids. Per the germline V gene, CDR1 is LGHNA and CDR2 is YNFKEQ. The material sequenced was PBMCs from blood, taken 21 months after vaccination. The sequence was obtained from a man between 50 and 69 years old who received an inactivated influenza vaccine. V gene TRBV4-2 combines with J gene TRBJ2-1, with TRBD1 matching over 11 bases. DNA of the CDR3: TGTGCCAGCAGCAGTCCCGGGACAGGGGGAGATGAGCAGTTCTTC. Its translation is CASSSPGTGGDEQFF.